This T cell receptor beta chain was recovered during a study of Ad26.COV2.S vaccination and SARS-CoV-2 variants. Study at large: Doses of Ad26.COV2.S were injected into muscle once or twice, 56 days apart.

Germline V gene data show CDR1 as GTSNPN and CDR2 as SVGIG (reference sequence). V was shortened by 0 bases and J by 9 bases, with 14 bases between the two germline ends. The CDR3 runs 14 residues. TCRdb's table, derived via immunoSEQ multiplex PCR, lists solely in-frame clones and lacks some. Of a few hundred thousand clones in the sample, about nine tenths were seen once. Study-wide findings and caveats: Substantial breadth was reported for post-vaccination spike-specific CD8+ and CD4+ T cells.

For this clone: Its specificity is unknown.

Treatment described: about 20 received Ad26.COV2.S at low or high dose, single or two shots; 5 received placebo; per-sample allocation not given. Vaccine and placebo recipients were sampled on day 63 after the first injection. The donor was a Boston adult aged 18-55 years. This sequence was found in a person aged 18-60 years who received the Ad26.COV2.S COVID-19 vaccine or a placebo. V is TRBV30 and J is TRBJ2-2; D unclear. The source material was peripheral blood, sampled in a trial of Ad26.COV2.S vaccine versus placebo. In DNA, the CDR3 is TGTGCCTGGAGTGTTTTTGTAGCTCGGCGGGAGCTGTTTTTT. Its protein product is CAWSVFVARRELFF.